The entry below gives a single T cell receptor beta chain sequence along with its context. The table came from immunoSEQ multiplex PCR; TCRdb's copy has only in-frame clones and leaves some out. In the table there are approximately 62,000 clones, under 85% of which are singletons. This CDR3 has 15 residues. V was pared by 1 base and J by 9 bases, with 11 bases of the junction left unmatched. CDR1 and CDR2 from the germline V gene are SGHAT and FQNNGV. These data come from a study of blood T cell repertoires in COVID-19. Study at large: In each case, the material was cDNA or gDNA derived from T cells, B-cell-depleted T cells, or PBMCs.

The chain links TRBV11-2 to TRBJ2-7; 8 bases match TRBD2. The specimen was peripheral blood. This TCR came from a woman in her forties or fifties with active or convalescent COVID-19. CDR3 DNA: TGTGCCAGCAGCTTAGGGAGCGGGAGTGCGACCAGGCAGTACTTC. Translated, it gives CASSLGSGSATRQYF.